This T cell receptor (beta chain) was identified during a study of identical twins. Study results and limitations: Monozygotic twin pairs showed more out-of-frame TCR alpha sharing than models estimated. Weaker excess twin sharing was observed in beta out-of-frame sequences. Instead of following the same donors, the conclusions were based on cross-sectional statistical analysis.

J was trimmed by 6 bases and V by 4 bases; bases with no gene match: 9. Germline loops: CDR1 SGHTS, CDR2 YDEGEE. The CDR3 consists of 15 residues. A universal primer site was added by template switching, and unique molecular identifiers were carried by the cDNA. TCRdb analysed the 5' RACE reads with MiXCR anew, one entry per CDR3 protein. Of some 1,600,000 distinct CDR3 sequences in the sample, about 30% are singletons; the top ten hold approximately 0.25%. About this clonotype itself: Its antigen is as yet unknown.

The material sequenced was cord blood. This chain links TRBV5-8 with TRBJ2-3, with TRBD2 matching 9 bases. The TCR sequence derives from a newborn girl in good health. The CDR3 is CASSPWGGLADTQYF. CDR3 DNA sequence: TGTGCCAGCAGCCCCTGGGGGGGACTAGCTGATACGCAGTATTTT.